A selection of T cell receptor beta chains follows, all from one sample in a study of control samples from healthy donors and cancer patients. Data came from immunoSEQ multiplex PCR; TCRdb stores just in-frame clones and leaves some out. Among about 2,000 clones listed, 75% to 80% were seen once. Sequencing was carried out using formalin-fixed, paraffin-embedded tissue. The receptors stem from a female donor with lung cancer. Each CDR3 is given with its conserved first and last residue. Fields, in order: clone size, J gene, V gene, D gene, CDR3 protein, CDR3 DNA. The D gene is left open where the match is weak. Only part of the rows carry a size: once, few, many, or a class if the clone is expanded.

>few|TRBJ2-7|TRBV11-2|.
CASSLEAGKQYF
TGTGCCAGCAGCTTAGAGGCCGGCAAGCAGTACTTC
>.|TRBJ1-6|TRBV4-1|.
CASSQDSVGTHHSPLHF
TGCGCCAGCAGCCAAGATTCAGTCGGGACTCATCATTCACCCCTCCACTTT
>.|TRBJ2-5|TRBV7-2|TRBD2
CASSTGPGGRAVGTQYF
TGTGCCAGCAGCACGGGACCCGGCGGGAGGGCCGTCGGGACCCAGTACTTC
>.|TRBJ1-4|TRBV18|.
CASSPRAAATNEKLFF
TGTGCCAGCTCACCGAGGGCAGCTGCAACTAATGAAAAACTGTTTTTT
>.|TRBJ2-3|TRBV3-1/TRBV3-2|TRBD2
CASSHPGLAGGGGTQYF
TGTGCCAGCAGCCACCCCGGACTAGCGGGGGGTGGAGGTACGCAGTATTTT
>.|TRBJ2-7|TRBV6-5|TRBD2
CASSAIAGGFHEQYF
TGTGCCAGCAGCGCAATAGCGGGAGGGTTCCACGAGCAGTACTTC
>.|TRBJ2-2|TRBV11-1|.
CASSAGPNTGELFF
TGTGCCAGCAGCGCGGGACCGAACACCGGGGAGCTGTTTTTT
>few|TRBJ2-1|TRBV5-4|TRBD2
CASSLLGGRESDRNEQFF
TGTGCCAGCAGCCTCTTAGGAGGGCGGGAGAGCGATCGCAATGAGCAGTTCTTC
>.|TRBJ2-5|TRBV18|.
CASSPRSSRETQYF
TGTGCCAGCTCACCCCGAAGTTCGAGGGAGACCCAGTACTTC
>.|TRBJ2-1|TRBV3-1/TRBV3-2|TRBD2
CASSLIAGGVNEQFF
TGTGCCAGCAGCCTAATAGCGGGAGGCGTCAATGAGCAGTTCTTC
>large|TRBJ2-1|TRBV27|TRBD1
CASTAGQENNEQFF
TGTGCCAGCACCGCGGGACAGGAGAACAATGAGCAGTTCTTC
>.|TRBJ1-6|TRBV9|.
CASSVGPANSPLHF
TGTGCCAGCAGCGTCGGACCAGCTAATTCACCCCTCCACTTT
>hyperexpanded|TRBJ1-1|TRBV13|TRBD1
CASSPSGQGENTEAFF
TGTGCCAGCAGCCCTTCGGGACAGGGGGAGAACACTGAAGCTTTCTTT
>.|TRBJ2-7|TRBV2|.
CASSEGGHIRGSEQYF
TGTGCCAGCAGTGAGGGGGGACACATAAGGGGTTCCGAGCAGTACTTC
>.|TRBJ2-1|TRBV28|TRBD2
CASSFGRGASYNEQFF
TGTGCCAGCAGTTTCGGGAGGGGGGCCTCCTACAATGAGCAGTTCTTC
>.|TRBJ1-1|TRBV25-1|.
CASSRMNTEAFF
TGTGCCAGCAGCCGGATGAACACTGAAGCTTTCTTT
>.|TRBJ2-3|TRBV28|TRBD2
CASSFEIAGDADTQYF
TGTGCCAGCAGTTTCGAAATAGCGGGAGATGCAGATACGCAGTATTTT
>.|TRBJ2-4|TRBV27|.
CASSSSALSGDIQYF
TGTGCCAGCAGCTCTTCTGCCTTGTCGGGCGACATTCAGTACTTC
>.|TRBJ1-5|TRBV20-1|.
CSASNLGLIDQPQHF
TGCAGTGCTAGTAATCTAGGCCTTATCGATCAGCCCCAGCATTTT
>.|TRBJ1-2|TRBV9|.
CASSVDVNYGYTF
TGTGCCAGCAGCGTAGACGTAAACTATGGCTACACCTTC
>.|TRBJ2-5|TRBV7-7|.
CASSLGGSQETQYF
TGTGCTAGCAGCTTAGGAGGCTCACAAGAGACCCAGTACTTC
>.|TRBJ2-1|TRBV3-1/TRBV3-2|.
CASSRTNGVLELKQFF
TGTGCCAGCAGCCGCACAAACGGAGTGCTAGAGCTGAAGCAGTTCTTC